The entry below gives a single TCR beta chain sequence along with its context. Since no conserved phenylalanine or tryptophan closes the CDR3, a read error is the likely cause. The limits of the CDR3 on the DNA are not certain, so only TCRdb's listed CDR3 is given. The method was immunoSEQ multiplex PCR; TCRdb's version includes in-frame clones alone and lacks a portion of them. The sample lists approximately 28,000 clones, approximately 90% occurring once. These data originate in a study of T cell changes during pregnancy in multiple sclerosis. Germline lookup yields CDR1 DFQATT and CDR2 SNEGSKA (reference sequence). The CDR3 is 9 residues long, counting both termini.

The input for sequencing was peripheral blood, taken in the first trimester of pregnancy. This chain links TRBV20-1 with TRBJ1-2; TRBD1, the table's D call, was not compared with the DNA. The sequence derives from a female donor in good health, enrolled as a control in a pregnancy study. The CDR3 loop is CSARDSEYI.